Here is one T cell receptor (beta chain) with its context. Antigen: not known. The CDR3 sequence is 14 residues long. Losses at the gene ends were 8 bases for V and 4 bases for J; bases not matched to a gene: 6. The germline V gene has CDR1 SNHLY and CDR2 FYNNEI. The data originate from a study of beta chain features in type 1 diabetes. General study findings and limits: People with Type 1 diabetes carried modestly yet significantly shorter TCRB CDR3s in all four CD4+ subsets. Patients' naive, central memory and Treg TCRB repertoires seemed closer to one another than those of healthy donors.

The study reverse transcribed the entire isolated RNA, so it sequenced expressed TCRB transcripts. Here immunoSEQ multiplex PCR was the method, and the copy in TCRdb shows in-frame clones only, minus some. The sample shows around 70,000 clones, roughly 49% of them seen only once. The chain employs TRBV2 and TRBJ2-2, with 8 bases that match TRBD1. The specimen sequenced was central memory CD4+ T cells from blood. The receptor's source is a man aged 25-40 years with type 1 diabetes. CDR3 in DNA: TGTGCCAGCTCCGGAGGGACAGGCACCGGGGAGCTGTTTTTT. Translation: CASSGGTGTGELFF.